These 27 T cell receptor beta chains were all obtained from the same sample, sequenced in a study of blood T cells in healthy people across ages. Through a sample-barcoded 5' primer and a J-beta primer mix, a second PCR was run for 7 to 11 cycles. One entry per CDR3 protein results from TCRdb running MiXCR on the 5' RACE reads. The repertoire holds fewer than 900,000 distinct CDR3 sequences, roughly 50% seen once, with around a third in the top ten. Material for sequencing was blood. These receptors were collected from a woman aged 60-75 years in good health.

The CDR3 loop reads CSVQGQSGNTIYF. DNA of the CDR3: TGCAGCGTCCAAGGACAGTCTGGAAACACCATATATTTT. The chain carries TRBV29-1 and TRBJ1-3, with D possibly being TRBD1 (6 bases). Germline-derived CDR1 and CDR2 are SQVTM and ANQGSEA. The CDR3 length is 13 residues. V lost 6 bases and J lost 1, with 10 bases in between. Combining the CDR3 with reference TRBV29-1 and TRBJ1-3 gives the whole variable domain SAVISQKPSRDICQRGTSLTIQCQVDSQVTMMFWYRQQPGQSLTLIATANQGSEATYESGFVIDKFPISRPNLTFSTLTVSNMSPEDSSIYLCSVQGQSGNTIYFGEGSWLTVV.

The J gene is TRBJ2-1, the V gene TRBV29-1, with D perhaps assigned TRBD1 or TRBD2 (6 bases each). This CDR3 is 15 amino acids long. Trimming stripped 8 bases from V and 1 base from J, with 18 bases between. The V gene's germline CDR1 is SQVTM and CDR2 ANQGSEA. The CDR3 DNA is TGCAGCTCGGGGATGGGGGGCGCGTCCTACAATGAGCAGTTCTTC. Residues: CSSGMGGASYNEQFF.

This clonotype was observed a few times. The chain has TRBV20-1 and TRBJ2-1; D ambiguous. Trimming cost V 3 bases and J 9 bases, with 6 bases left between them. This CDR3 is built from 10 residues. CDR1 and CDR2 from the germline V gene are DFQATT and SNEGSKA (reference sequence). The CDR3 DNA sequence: TGCAGTGCTAGCCCGGGTGAGCAGTTCTTC. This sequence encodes CSASPGEQFF.

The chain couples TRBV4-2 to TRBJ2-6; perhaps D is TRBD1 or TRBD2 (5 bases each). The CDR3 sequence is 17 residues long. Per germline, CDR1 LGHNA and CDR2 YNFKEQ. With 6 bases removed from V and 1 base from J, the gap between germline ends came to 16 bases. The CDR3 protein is CASRGPGPKSGANVLTF. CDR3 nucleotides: TGTGCCAGCAGGGGACCGGGTCCCAAGTCTGGGGCCAACGTCCTGACTTTC.

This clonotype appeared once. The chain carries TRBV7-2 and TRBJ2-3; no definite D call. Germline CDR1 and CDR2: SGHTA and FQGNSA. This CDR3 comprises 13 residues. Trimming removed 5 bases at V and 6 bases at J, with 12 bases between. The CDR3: CASSLTLPDTQYF. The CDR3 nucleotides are TGTGCCAGCAGCCTGACCCTCCCGGATACGCAGTATTTT.

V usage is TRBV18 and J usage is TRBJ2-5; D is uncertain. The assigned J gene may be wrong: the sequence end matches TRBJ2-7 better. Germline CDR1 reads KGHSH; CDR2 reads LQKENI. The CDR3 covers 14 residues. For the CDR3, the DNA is TGTGCCAGCTCGGTGCAGGAGTCAATCTACGAGCAGTACTTC. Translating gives CASSVQESIYEQYF.

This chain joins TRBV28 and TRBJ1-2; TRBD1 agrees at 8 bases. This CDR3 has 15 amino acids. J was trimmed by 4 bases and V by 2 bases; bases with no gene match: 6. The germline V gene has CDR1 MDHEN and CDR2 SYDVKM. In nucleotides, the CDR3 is TGTGCCAGCAGTTTACAGGGGGCGAAAGGCTATGGCTACACCTTC. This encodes CASSLQGAKGYGYTF.

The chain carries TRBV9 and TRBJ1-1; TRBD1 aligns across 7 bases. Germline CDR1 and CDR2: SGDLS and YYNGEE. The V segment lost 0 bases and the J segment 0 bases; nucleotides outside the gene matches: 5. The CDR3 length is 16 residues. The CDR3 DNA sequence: TGTGCCAGCAGCGTAGAGCCGGACAGGATGAACACTGAAGCTTTCTTT. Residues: CASSVEPDRMNTEAFF.

The CDR3 DNA reads TGTGCCACCGAACGGGAGCGCACAGATACGCAGTATTTT. This sequence encodes CATERERTDTQYF. The chain combines TRBV24-1 with TRBJ2-3; weak D call: TRBD2 (6 bases). This CDR3 comprises 13 residues. Germline V gene lookup returns CDR1 KGHDR and CDR2 SFDVKD. Trimming took off 9 bases at V and 1 base at J, with 10 bases between the two ends.

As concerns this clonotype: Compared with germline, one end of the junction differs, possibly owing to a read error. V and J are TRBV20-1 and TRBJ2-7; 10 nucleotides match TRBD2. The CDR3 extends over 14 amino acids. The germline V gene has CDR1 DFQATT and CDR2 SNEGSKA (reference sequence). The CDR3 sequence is CSARGLADRYEQYF. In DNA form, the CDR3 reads TGCAGTGCCAGAGGACTAGCGGATAGGTACGAGCAGTACTTC.

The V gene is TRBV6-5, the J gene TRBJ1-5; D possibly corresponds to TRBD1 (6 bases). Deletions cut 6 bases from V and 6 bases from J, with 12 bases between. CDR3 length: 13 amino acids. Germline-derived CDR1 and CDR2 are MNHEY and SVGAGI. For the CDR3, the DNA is TGTGCCAGCAGCTACAGGGAGCGTCAGCCCCAGCATTTT. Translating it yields CASSYRERQPQHF.

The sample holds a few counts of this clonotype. The CDR3 bases are TGTGCCAGCAGTTACAGGGACTTGGGTGAAAAACTGTTTTTT. It yields the protein CASSYRDLGEKLFF. The rearrangement joins TRBV5-6 to TRBJ1-4, with D maybe TRBD1 (6 bases). Trimming cost V 5 bases and J 7 bases, with 15 bases left between them. The CDR3 loop spans 14 amino acids. Germline-derived CDR1 and CDR2 are SGHDT and YYEEEE.

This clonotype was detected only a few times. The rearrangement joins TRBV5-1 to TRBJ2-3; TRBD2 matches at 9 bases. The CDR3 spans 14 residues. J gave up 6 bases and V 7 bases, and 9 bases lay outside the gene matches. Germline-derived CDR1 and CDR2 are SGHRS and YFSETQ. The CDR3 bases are TGCGCCAGCCACTATCTAGCGGGAACTGATACGCAGTATTTT. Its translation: CASHYLAGTDTQYF.

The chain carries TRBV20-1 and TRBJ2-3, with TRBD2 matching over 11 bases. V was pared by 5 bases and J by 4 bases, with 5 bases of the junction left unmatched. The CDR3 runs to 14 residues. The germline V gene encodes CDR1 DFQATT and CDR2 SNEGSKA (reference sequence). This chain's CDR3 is CSAFRTSGSDTQYF. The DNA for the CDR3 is TGCAGTGCTTTTCGGACTAGCGGGTCAGATACGCAGTATTTT.

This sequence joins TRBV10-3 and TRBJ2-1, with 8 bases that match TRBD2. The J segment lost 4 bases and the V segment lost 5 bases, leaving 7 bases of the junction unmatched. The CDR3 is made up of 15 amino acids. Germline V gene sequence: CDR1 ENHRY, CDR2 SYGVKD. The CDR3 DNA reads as TGTGCCATCAGTAGTACTAGCGGACCTTACAATGAGCAGTTCTTC. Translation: CAISSTSGPYNEQFF.

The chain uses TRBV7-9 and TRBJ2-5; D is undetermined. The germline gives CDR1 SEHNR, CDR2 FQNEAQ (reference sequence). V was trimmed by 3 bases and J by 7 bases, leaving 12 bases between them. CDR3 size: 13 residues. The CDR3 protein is CASSFGVVATQYF. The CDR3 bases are TGTGCCAGCAGCTTTGGGGTTGTAGCGACCCAGTACTTC. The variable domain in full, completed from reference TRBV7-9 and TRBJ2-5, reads DTGVSQNPRHKITKRGQNVTFRCDPISEHNRLYWYRQTLGQGPEFLTYFQNEAQLEKSRLLSDRFSAERPKGSFSTLEIQRTEQGDSAMYLCASSFGVVATQYFGPGTRLLVL.

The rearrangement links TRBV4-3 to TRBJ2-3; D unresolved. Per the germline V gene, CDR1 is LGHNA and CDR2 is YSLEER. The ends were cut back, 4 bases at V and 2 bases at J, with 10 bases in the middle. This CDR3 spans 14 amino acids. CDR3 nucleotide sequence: TGCGCCAGCAGCCCTCGGGTTCACACAGATACGCAGTATTTT. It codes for CASSPRVHTDTQYF.

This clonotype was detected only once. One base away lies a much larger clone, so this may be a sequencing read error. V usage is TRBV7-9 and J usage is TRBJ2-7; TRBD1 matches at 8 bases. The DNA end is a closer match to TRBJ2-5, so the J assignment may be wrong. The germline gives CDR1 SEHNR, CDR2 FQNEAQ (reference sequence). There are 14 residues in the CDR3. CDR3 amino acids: CACSLNTGGETQYF. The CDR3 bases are TGTGCCTGCAGTCTTAATACAGGGGGAGAGACCCAGTACTTC.

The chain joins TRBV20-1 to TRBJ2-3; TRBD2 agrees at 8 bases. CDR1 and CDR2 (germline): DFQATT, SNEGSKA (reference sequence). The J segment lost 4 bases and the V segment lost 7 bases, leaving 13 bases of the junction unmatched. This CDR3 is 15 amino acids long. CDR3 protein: CSVADSGVGADTQYF. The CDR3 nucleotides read TGCAGTGTAGCAGATAGCGGGGTGGGGGCAGATACGCAGTATTTT.

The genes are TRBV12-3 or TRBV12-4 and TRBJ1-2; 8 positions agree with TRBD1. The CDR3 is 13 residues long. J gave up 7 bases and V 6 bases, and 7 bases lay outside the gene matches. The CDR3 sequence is CASRRQGTGGYTF. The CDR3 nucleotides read TGTGCCAGCAGACGACAGGGGACCGGTGGCTACACCTTC.

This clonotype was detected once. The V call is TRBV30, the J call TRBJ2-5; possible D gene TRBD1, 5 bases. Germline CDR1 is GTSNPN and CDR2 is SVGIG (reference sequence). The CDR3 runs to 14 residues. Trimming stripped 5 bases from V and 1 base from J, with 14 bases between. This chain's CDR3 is CAWERQTIQETQYF. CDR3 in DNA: TGTGCCTGGGAGAGACAGACGATCCAAGAGACCCAGTACTTC.

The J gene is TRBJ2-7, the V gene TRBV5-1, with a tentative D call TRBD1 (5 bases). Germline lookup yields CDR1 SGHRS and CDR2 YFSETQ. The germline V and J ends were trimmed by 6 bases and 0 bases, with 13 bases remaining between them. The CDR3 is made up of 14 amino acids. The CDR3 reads CASTWGRSSYEQYF. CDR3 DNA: TGCGCCAGCACCTGGGGCAGGAGCTCCTACGAGCAGTACTTC. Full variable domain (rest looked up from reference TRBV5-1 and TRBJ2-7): KAGVTQTPRYLIKTRGQQVTLSCSPISGHRSVSWYQQTPGQGLQFLFEYFSETQRNKGNFPGRFSGRQFSNSRSEMNVSTLELGDSALYLCASTWGRSSYEQYFGPGTRLTVT.

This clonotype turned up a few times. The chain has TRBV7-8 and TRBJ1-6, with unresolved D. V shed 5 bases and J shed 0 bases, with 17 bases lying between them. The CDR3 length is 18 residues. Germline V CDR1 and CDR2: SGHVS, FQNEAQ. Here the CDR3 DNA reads TGTGCCAGCAGCCCTGGACCGGTAGGGAGCTCCTATAATTCACCCCTCCACTTT. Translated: CASSPGPVGSSYNSPLHF.

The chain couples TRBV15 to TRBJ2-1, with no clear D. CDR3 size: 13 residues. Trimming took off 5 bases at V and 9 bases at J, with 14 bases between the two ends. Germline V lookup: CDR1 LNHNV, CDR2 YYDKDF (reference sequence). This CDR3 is CATSGPHLFEQFF. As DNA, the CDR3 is TGTGCCACCAGCGGACCCCATCTTTTTGAGCAGTTCTTC.

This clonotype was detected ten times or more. CDR3 sequence: CSVELYNEQFF. Written as DNA, the CDR3 is TGCAGCGTTGAGTTGTACAATGAGCAGTTCTTC. The chain links TRBV29-1 to TRBJ2-1; D is unresolved. The V and J ends lost 3 bases and 4 bases respectively, with 4 bases between them. Germline-derived CDR1 and CDR2 are SQVTM and ANQGSEA. This CDR3 comprises 11 residues.

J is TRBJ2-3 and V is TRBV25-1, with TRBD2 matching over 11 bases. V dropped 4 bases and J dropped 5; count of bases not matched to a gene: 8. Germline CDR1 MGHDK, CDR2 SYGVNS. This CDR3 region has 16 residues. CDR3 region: CASSALAGGPLDTQYF. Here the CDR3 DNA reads TGTGCCAGCAGTGCATTAGCGGGAGGGCCTTTAGATACGCAGTATTTT.

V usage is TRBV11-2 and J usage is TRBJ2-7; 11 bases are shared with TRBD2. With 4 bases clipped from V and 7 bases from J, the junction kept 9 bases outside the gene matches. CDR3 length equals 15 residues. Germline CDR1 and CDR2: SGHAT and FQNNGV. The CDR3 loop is CASSSIAGGWNEQYF. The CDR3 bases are TGTGCCAGCAGCTCGATAGCGGGAGGGTGGAATGAGCAGTACTTC.